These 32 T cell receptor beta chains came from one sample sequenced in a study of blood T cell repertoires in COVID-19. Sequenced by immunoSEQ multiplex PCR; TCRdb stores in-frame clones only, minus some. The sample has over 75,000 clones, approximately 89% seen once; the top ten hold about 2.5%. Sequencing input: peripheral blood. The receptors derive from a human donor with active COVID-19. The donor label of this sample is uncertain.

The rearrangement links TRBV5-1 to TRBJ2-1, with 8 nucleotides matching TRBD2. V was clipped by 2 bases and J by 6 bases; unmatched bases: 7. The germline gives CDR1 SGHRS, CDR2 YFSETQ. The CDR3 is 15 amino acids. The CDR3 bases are TGCGCCAGCAGCTTAACTAGCGGATCGTTCAATGAGCAGTTCTTC. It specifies CASSLTSGSFNEQFF.

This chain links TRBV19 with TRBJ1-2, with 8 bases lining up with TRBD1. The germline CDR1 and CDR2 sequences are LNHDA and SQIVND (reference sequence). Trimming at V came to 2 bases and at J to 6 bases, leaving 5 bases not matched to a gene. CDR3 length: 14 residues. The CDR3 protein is CASSILTGVDGYTF. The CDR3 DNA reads TGTGCCAGTAGTATATTGACAGGGGTAGATGGCTACACCTTC.

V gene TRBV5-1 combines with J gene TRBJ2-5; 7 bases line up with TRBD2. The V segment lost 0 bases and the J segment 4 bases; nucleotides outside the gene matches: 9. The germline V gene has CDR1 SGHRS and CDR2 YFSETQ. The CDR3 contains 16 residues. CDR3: CASSLAGGGPGETQYF. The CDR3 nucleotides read TGCGCCAGCAGCTTGGCGGGGGGAGGGCCTGGAGAGACCCAGTACTTC.

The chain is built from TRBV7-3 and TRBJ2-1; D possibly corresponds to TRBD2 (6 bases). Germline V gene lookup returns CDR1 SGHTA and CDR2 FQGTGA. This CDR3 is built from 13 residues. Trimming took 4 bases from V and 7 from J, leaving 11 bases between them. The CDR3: CASSSGEVNEQFF. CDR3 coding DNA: TGTGCCAGCAGCTCGGGGGAGGTAAATGAGCAGTTCTTC.

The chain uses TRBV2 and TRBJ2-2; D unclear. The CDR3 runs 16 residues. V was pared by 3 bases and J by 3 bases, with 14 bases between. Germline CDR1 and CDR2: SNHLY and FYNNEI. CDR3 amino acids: CASSESASRYTGELFF. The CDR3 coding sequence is TGTGCCAGCAGTGAGTCAGCCTCCAGGTACACCGGGGAGCTGTTTTTT.

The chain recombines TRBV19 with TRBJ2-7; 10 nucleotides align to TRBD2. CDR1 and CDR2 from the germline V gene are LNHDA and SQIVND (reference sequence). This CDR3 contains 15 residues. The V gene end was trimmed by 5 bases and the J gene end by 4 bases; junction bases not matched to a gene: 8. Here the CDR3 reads CASSPSGGPSYEQYF. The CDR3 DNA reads TGTGCCAGTAGTCCTAGCGGGGGCCCAAGTTACGAGCAGTACTTC.

The chain's CDR3 is CASSDGSSNTGELFF. In DNA form, the CDR3 reads TGTGCCAGCAGTGACGGGAGCTCGAACACCGGGGAGCTGTTTTTT. This sequence joins TRBV6-4 and TRBJ2-2, with D perhaps TRBD2 (5 bases). From germline, CDR1 is MRHNA and CDR2 SNTAGT. The CDR3 covers 15 residues. V lost 2 bases, J lost 0 bases, and 7 bases lay in between.

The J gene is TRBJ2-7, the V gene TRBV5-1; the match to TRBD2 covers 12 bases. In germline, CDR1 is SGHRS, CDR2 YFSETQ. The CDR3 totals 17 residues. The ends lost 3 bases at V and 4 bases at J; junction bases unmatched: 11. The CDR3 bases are TGCGCCAGCAGCTCACCACTAGCGGGGGGCCGATTTTACGAGCAGTACTTC. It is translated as CASSSPLAGGRFYEQYF.

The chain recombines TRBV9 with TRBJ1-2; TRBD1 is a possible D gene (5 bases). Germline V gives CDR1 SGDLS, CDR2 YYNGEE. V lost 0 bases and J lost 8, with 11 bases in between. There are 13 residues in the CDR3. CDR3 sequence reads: CASSVEGLGGYTF. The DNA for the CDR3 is TGTGCCAGCAGCGTAGAGGGGCTGGGAGGCTACACCTTC.

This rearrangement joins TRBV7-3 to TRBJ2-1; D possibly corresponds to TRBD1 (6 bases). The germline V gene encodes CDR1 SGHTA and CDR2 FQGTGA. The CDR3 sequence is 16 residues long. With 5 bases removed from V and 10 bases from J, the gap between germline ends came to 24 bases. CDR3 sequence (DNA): TGTGCCAGCAGCCTTTCCCGAGACAGGCCATTAGGCGAGCAGTTCTTC. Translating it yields CASSLSRDRPLGEQFF.

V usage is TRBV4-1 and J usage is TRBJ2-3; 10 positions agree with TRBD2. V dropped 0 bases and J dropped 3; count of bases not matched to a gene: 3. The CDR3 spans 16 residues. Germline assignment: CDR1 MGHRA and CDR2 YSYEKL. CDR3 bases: TGCGCCAGCAGCCAAGACTCGGGACTAGCGACAGATACGCAGTATTTT. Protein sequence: CASSQDSGLATDTQYF.

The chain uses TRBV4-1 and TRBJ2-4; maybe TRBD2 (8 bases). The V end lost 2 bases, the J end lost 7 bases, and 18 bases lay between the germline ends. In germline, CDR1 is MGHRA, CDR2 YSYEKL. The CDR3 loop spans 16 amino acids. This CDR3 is CASSQSQGSSGNIQYF. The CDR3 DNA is TGCGCCAGCAGCCAATCACAGGGGTCTAGCGGGAACATTCAGTACTTC.

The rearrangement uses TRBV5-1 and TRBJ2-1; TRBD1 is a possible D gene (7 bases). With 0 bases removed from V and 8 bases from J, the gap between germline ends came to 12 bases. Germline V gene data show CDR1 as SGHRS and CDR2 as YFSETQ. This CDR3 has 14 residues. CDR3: CASSLVRGADEQFF. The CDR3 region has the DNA TGCGCCAGCAGCTTGGTCAGGGGGGCGGATGAGCAGTTCTTC.

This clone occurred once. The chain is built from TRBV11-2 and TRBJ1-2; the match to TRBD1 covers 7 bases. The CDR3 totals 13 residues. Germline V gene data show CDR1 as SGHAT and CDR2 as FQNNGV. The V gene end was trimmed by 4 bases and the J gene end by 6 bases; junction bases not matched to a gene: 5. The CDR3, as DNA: TGTGCCAGCAGCTGGGACAGCTCGGATGGCTACACCTTC. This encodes CASSWDSSDGYTF.

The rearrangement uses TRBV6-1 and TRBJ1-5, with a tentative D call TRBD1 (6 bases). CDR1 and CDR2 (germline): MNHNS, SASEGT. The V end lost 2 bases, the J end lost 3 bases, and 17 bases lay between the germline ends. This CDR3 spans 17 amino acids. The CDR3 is CASSERGQTYYNQPQHF. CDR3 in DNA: TGTGCCAGCAGTGAAAGAGGACAGACCTACTACAATCAGCCCCAGCATTTT.

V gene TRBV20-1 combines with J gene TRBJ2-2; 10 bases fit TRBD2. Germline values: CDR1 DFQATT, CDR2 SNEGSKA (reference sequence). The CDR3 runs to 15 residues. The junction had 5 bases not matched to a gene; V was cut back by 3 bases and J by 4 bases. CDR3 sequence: CSASRVAGGTGELFF. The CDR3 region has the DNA TGCAGTGCTAGTCGGGTAGCGGGGGGCACCGGGGAGCTGTTTTTT.

CDR3 residues: CASSQDLAGRFYGYTF. For the CDR3, the DNA is TGTGCCAGCAGCCAAGATCTGGCAGGCCGATTCTATGGCTACACCTTC. The genes are TRBV3-1 (or the pseudogene TRBV3-2) and TRBJ1-2; no firm D call. Germline CDR1 and CDR2: LGHDT and YNNKEL (reference sequence). The CDR3 is 16 amino acids. The V end was cut by 0 bases, the J end by 4 bases, with 15 bases between.

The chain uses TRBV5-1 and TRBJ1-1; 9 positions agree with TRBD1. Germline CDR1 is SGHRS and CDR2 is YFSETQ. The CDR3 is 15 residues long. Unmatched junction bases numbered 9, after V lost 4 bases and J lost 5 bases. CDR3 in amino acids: CASSLRQGGNTEAFF. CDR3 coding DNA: TGCGCCAGCAGCCTTCGACAGGGGGGAAATACTGAAGCTTTCTTT.

The CDR3 sequence: CATSGTGGFVDYTF. The CDR3 coding sequence is TGTGCCACCAGTGGGACAGGTGGGTTCGTGGACTACACCTTC. This rearrangement joins TRBV24-1 to TRBJ1-2; 7 bases match TRBD1. Germline CDR1 is KGHDR and CDR2 is SFDVKD. The CDR3 is made up of 14 amino acids. V gave up 5 bases and J gave up 10 bases; unmatched junction bases: 12.

Written as DNA, the CDR3 is TGCGCCAGCAGCTCCGGGACTAGCGGGGGCCAAGAGACCCAGTACTTC. Amino acid sequence: CASSSGTSGGQETQYF. The chain combines TRBV5-1 with TRBJ2-5; TRBD2 matches 14 bases. The ends lost 3 bases at V and 1 base at J; junction bases unmatched: 2. The CDR3 consists of 16 residues. The V gene's germline CDR1 is SGHRS and CDR2 YFSETQ.

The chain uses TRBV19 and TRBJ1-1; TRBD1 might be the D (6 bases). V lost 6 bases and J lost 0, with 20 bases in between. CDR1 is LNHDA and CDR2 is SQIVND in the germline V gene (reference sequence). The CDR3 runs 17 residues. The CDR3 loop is CASRPTTGWAMNTEAFF. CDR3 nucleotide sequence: TGTGCCAGTAGACCGACTACAGGGTGGGCGATGAACACTGAAGCTTTCTTT.

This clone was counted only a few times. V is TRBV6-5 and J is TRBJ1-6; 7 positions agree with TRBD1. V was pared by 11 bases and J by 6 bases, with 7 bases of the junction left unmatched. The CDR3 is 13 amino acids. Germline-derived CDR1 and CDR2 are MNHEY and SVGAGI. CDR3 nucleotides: TGTGCCTGCGGGACAGTCCCTAATTCACCCCTCCACTTT. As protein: CACGTVPNSPLHF.

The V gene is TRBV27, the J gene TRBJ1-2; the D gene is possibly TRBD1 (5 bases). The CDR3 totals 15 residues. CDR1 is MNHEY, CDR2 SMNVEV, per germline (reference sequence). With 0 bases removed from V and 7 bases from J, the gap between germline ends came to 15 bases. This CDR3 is CASSLSFRGVGGYTF. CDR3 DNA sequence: TGTGCCAGCAGTTTATCATTCCGGGGGGTGGGTGGCTACACCTTC.

CDR3 sequence: CASTLGRDTGELFF. The CDR3, as DNA: TGTGCCAGTACCCTAGGTCGCGACACCGGGGAGCTGTTTTTT. This sequence joins TRBV19 and TRBJ2-2; no reliable D call. This CDR3 has 14 amino acids. The germline V and J ends were trimmed by 7 bases and 3 bases, with 12 bases remaining between them. From germline, CDR1 is LNHDA and CDR2 SQIVND (reference sequence).

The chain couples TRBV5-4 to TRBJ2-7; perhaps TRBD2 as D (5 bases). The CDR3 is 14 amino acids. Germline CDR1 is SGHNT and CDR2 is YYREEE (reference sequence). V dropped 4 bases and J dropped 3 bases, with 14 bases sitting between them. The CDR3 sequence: CASSEAGGIYEQYF. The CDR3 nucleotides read TGTGCCAGCAGCGAAGCAGGAGGAATCTACGAGCAGTACTTC.

In nucleotides, the CDR3 is TGTGCTTCCCAGGGTGCAGGTTCCAACAATGAGCAGTTCTTC. It codes for CASQGAGSNNEQFF. The chain uses TRBV24-1 and TRBJ2-1, with D tentatively TRBD1 (5 bases). The CDR3 has 14 residues. Germline loops: CDR1 KGHDR, CDR2 SFDVKD.

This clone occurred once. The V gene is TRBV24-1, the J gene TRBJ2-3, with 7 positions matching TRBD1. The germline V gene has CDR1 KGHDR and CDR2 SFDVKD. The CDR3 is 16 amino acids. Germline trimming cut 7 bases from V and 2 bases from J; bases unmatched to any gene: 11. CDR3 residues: CATSYTTGSHTDTQYF. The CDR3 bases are TGTGCCACCAGCTACACGACAGGGTCCCACACAGATACGCAGTATTTT.

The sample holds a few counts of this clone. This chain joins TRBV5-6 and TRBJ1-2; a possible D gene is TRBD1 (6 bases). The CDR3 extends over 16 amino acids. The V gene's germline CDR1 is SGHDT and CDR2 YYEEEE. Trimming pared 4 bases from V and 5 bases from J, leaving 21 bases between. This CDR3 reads CASSTSLGQQIYGYTF. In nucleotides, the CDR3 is TGTGCCAGCAGCACTTCGCTCGGACAGCAGATATATGGCTACACCTTC.

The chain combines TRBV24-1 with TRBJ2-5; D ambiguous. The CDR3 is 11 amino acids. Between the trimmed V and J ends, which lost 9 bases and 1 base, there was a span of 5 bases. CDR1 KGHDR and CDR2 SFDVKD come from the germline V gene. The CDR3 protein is CATGSQETQYF. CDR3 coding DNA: TGTGCCACCGGCAGCCAAGAGACCCAGTACTTC.

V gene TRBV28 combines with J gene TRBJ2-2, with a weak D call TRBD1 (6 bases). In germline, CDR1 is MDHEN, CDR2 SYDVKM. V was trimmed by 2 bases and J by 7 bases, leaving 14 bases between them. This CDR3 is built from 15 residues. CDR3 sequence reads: CASSLGTPYGGELFF. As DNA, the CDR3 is TGTGCCAGCAGTTTAGGGACACCCTACGGCGGGGAGCTGTTTTTT.

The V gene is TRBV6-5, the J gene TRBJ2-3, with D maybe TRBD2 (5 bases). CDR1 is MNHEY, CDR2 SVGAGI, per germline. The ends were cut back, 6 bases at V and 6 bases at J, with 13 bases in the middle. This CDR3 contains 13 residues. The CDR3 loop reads CASRTSLADTQYF. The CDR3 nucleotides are TGTGCCAGCAGAACCTCATTAGCGGATACGCAGTATTTT.

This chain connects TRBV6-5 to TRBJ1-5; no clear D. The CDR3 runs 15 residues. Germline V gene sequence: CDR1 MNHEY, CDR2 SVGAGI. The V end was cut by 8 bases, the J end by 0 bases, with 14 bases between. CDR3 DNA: TGTGCCAGCGCAGAGGGAAGTTATAGCAATCAGCCCCAGCATTTT. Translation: CASAEGSYSNQPQHF.